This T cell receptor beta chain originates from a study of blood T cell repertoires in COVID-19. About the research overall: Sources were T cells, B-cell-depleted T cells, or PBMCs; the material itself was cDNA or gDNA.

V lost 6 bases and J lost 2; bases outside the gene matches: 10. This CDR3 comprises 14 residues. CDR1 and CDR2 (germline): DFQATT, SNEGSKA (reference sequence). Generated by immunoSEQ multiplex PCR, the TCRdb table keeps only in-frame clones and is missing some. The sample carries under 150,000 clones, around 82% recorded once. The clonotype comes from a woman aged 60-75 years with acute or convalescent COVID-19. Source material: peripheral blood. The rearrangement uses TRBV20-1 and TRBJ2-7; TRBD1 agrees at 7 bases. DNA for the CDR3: TGCAGTGCAAGTATCAGGGGGTCCGCCTACGAGCAGTACTTC. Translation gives CSASIRGSAYEQYF.